This TCR beta chain was recovered during a study of blood T cells in healthy people across ages. This clonotype was observed many times. Germline values: CDR1 SGHTA, CDR2 FQGNSA. The V and J ends lost 0 bases and 5 bases respectively, with 8 bases between them. The CDR3 spans 14 residues. PCR was performed a second time for roughly 7 to 11 cycles using a sample-barcoded 5' primer and a J-beta primer mix. MiXCR, applied by TCRdb to the 5' RACE reads, yields one record per CDR3 protein. The sample holds around 1.1 million distinct CDR3 sequences, 35% to 40% seen once. PBMCs were isolated at a quantity of at least 6.5 million per sample.

Sequenced material: blood. This clonotype was sampled from a man aged 18 to 35 in good health. The chain recombines TRBV7-2 with TRBJ2-1; D remains unclear. This CDR3 reads CASSLARLDNEQFF. The CDR3 DNA follows: TGTGCCAGCAGCTTAGCGCGTCTGGACAATGAGCAGTTCTTC.